This T cell receptor (beta chain) originates from a study of OX40 agonist ivuxolimab in advanced cancers. Study background: The dose-escalation cohort was over 65% male, with a mean age of about 58 years, ranging about 23 to 90. Three patients, one with hepatocellular carcinoma and two with cutaneous melanoma, responded partially.

CDR3 length: 16 amino acids. Germline values: CDR1 KGHSH, CDR2 LQKENI. The V end was cut by 3 bases, the J end by 1 base, with 15 bases between. General observations from the study: On average, CD8+ T cells showed a greater number of expanded clones than CD4+.

TCRdb keeps only in-frame clones here, not all; method: immunoSEQ multiplex PCR. The profile shows 63,000 or so clones, roughly nine tenths of them singletons. Concerning this clone: The antigen remains undetermined.

The V gene is TRBV18, the J gene TRBJ2-5; D might be TRBD1 or TRBD2, each matching 6 bases. The sequencing used CD4+ or CD8+ T cells sorted from blood, collected in a trial of the OX40 agonist ivuxolimab. This receptor was taken from an adult with an advanced solid tumor such as melanoma, head and neck, liver or kidney cancer. CDR3 coding DNA: TGTGCCAGCTCACCCCCCTGGGGGGCGATCCAAGAGACCCAGTACTTC. Protein sequence: CASSPPWGAIQETQYF.